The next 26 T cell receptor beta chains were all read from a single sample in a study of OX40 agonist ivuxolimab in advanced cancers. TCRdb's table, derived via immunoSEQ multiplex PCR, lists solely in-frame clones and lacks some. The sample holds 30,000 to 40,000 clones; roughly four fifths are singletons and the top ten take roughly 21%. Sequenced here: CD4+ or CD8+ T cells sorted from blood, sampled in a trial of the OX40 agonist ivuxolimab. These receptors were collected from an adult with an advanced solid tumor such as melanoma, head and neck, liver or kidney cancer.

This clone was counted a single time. The CDR3 region is CASSIGLEQFF. The CDR3 nucleotides read TGTGCCAGTAGTATTGGTCTTGAGCAGTTCTTC. J is TRBJ2-1 and V is TRBV19; D remains unclear. V lost 3 bases, J lost 9 bases, and 6 bases lay in between. The CDR3 extends over 11 amino acids. Germline V gives CDR1 LNHDA, CDR2 SQIVND (reference sequence).

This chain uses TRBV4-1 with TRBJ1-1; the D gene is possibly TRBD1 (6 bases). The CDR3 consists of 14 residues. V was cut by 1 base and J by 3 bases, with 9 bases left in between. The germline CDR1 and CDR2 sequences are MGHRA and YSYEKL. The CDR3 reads CASSQAGGDTEAFF. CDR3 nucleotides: TGCGCCAGCAGCCAAGCTGGGGGCGACACTGAAGCTTTCTTT.

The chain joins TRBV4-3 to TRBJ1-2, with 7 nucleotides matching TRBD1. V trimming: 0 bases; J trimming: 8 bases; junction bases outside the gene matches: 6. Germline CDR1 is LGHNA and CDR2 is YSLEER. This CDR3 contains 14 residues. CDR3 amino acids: CASSQDSRTGGYTF. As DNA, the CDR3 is TGCGCCAGCAGCCAAGATTCGAGGACAGGCGGCTACACCTTC.

The CDR3 bases are TGTGCCAGCTCACCATCTTGGGGGCGGATCGCCGGGGAGCTGTTTTTT. It translates to CASSPSWGRIAGELFF. The rearrangement joins TRBV18 to TRBJ2-2; D possibly corresponds to TRBD1 (6 bases). Germline loops: CDR1 KGHSH, CDR2 LQKENI. The CDR3 consists of 16 residues. The V end lost 2 bases, the J end lost 6 bases, and 16 bases lay between the germline ends.

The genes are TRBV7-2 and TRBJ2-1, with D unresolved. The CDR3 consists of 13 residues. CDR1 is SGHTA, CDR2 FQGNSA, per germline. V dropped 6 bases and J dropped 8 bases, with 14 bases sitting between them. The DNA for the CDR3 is TGTGCCAGCAGGCTGGTAGGGCTCGATGAGCAGTTCTTC. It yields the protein CASRLVGLDEQFF.

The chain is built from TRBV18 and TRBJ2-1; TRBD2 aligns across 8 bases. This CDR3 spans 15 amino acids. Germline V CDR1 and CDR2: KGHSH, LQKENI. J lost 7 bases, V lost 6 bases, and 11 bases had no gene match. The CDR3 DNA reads TGTGCCAGCTCTAGGGATCGGGAGGGCCGAAATGAGCAGTTCTTC. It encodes CASSRDREGRNEQFF. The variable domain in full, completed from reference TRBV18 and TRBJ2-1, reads NAGVMQNPRHLVRRRGQEARLRCSPMKGHSHVYWYRQLPEEGLKFMVYLQKENIIDESGMPKERFSAEFPKEGPSILRIQQVVRGDSAAYFCASSRDREGRNEQFFGPGTRLTVL.

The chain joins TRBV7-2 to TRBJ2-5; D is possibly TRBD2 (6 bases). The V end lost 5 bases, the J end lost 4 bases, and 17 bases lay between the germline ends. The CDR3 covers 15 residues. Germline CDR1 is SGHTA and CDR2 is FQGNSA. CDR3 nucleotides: TGTGCCAGCAGCCCTATTGGGGGGACGCCAGAGACCCAGTACTTC. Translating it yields CASSPIGGTPETQYF. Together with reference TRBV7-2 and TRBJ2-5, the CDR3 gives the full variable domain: GAGVSQSPSNKVTEKGKDVELRCDPISGHTALYWYRQSLGQGLEFLIYFQGNSAPDKSGLPSDRFSAERTGGSVSTLTIQRTQQEDSAVYLCASSPIGGTPETQYFGPGTRLLVL.

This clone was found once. Written as DNA, the CDR3 is TGCGCCAGCAGCCAAGTCGATATGGGACTAGCGGGGGGGGCGGAGTTCTTC. Translated: CASSQVDMGLAGGAEFF. The genes are TRBV4-1 and TRBJ2-1; 16 bases are a match to TRBD2. Looked up from germline, CDR1 is MGHRA and CDR2 is YSYEKL. This CDR3 is 17 amino acids long. The V and J ends lost 1 base and 14 bases, in that order; junction bases with no gene match: 11.

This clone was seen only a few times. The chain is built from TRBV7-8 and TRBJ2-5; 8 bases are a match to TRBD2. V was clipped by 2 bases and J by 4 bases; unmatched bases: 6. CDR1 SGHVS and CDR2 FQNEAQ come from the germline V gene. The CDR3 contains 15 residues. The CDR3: CASSLRALAGETQYF. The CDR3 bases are TGTGCCAGCAGCTTAAGGGCCCTAGCGGGAGAGACCCAGTACTTC.

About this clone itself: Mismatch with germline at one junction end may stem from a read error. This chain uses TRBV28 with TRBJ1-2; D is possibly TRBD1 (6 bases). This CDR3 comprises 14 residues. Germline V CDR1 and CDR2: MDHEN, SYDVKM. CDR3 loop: CANSLGTNGYGYTF. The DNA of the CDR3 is TGTGCCAACAGTTTGGGGACAAATGGCTATGGCTACACCTTC.

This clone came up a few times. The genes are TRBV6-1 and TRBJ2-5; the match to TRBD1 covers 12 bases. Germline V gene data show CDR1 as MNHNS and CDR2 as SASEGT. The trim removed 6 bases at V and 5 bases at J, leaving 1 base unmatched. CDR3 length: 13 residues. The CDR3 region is CASRGTGGETQYF. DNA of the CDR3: TGTGCCAGCAGGGGGACAGGGGGCGAGACCCAGTACTTC.

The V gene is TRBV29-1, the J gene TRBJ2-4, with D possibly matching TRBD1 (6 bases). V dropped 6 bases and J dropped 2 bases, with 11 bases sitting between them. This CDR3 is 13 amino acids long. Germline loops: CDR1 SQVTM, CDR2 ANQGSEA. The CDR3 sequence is CSVVDRTKNIQYF. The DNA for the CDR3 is TGCAGCGTGGTTGACAGGACCAAAAACATTCAGTACTTC.

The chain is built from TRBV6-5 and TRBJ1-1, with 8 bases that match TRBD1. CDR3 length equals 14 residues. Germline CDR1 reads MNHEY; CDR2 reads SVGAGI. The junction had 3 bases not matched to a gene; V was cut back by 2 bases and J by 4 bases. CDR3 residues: CASSYTTGGTEAFF. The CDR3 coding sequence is TGTGCCAGCAGTTACACTACAGGGGGCACTGAAGCTTTCTTT.

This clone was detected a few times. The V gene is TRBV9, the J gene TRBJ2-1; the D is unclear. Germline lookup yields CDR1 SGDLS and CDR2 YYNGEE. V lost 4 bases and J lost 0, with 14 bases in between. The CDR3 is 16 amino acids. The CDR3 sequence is CASSLQDGLSYNEQFF. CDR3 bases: TGTGCCAGCAGCCTCCAGGACGGCCTCTCCTACAATGAGCAGTTCTTC.

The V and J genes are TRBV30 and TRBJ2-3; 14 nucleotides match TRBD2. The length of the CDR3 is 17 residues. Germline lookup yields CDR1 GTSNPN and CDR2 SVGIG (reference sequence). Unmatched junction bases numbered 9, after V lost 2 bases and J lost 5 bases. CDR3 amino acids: CAWSPGLAGGWGDTQYF. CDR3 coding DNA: TGTGCCTGGAGTCCTGGACTAGCGGGAGGTTGGGGAGATACGCAGTATTTT.

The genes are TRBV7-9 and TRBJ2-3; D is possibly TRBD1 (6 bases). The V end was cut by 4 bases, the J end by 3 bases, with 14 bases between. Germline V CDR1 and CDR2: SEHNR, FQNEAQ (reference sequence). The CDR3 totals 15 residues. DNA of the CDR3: TGTGCCAGCAGCTCGACAGGAGGCCTTACAGATACGCAGTATTTT. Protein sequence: CASSSTGGLTDTQYF. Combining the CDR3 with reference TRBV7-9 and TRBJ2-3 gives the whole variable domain DTGVSQNPRHKITKRGQNVTFRCDPISEHNRLYWYRQTLGQGPEFLTYFQNEAQLEKSRLLSDRFSAERPKGSFSTLEIQRTEQGDSAMYLCASSSTGGLTDTQYFGPGTRLTVL.

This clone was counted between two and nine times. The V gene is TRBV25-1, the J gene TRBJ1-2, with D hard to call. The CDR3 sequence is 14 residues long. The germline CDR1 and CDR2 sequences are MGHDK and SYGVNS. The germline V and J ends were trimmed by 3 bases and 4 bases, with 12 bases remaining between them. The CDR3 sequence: CASSDWTYLYGYTF. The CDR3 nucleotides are TGTGCCAGCAGTGACTGGACTTATCTCTATGGCTACACCTTC.

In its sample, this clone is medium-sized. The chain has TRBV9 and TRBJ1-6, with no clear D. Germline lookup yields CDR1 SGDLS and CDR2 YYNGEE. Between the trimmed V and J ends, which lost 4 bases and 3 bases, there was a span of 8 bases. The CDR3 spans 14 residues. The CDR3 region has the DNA TGTGCCAGCAGCCTCGGCAGCTATAATTCACCCCTCCACTTT. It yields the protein CASSLGSYNSPLHF. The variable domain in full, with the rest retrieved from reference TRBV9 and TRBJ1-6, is DSGVTQTPKHLITATGQRVTLRCSPRSGDLSVYWYQQSLDQGLQFLIQYYNGEERAKGNILERFSAQQFPDLHSELNLSSLELGDSALYFCASSLGSYNSPLHFGNGTRLTVT.

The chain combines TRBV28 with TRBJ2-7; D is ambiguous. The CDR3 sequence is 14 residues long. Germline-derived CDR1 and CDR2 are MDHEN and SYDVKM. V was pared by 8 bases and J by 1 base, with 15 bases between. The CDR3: CASHPSRMSYEQYF. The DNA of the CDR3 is TGTGCCAGCCACCCCTCTAGGATGTCCTACGAGCAGTACTTC.

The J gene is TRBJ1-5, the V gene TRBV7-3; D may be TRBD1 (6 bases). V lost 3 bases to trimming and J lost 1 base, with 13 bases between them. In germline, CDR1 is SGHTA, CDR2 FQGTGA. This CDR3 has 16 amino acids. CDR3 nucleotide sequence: TGTGCCAGCAGCTTCACCAGGGGAAGGAGCAATCAGCCCCAGCATTTT. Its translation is CASSFTRGRSNQPQHF.

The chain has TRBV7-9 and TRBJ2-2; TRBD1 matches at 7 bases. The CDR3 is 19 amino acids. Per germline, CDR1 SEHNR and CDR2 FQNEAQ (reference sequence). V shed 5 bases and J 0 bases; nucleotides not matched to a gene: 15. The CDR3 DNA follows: TGTGCCAGCAGCCAAGCGAGAATAGGGGGCTTCTCGAACACCGGGGAGCTGTTTTTT. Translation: CASSQARIGGFSNTGELFF.

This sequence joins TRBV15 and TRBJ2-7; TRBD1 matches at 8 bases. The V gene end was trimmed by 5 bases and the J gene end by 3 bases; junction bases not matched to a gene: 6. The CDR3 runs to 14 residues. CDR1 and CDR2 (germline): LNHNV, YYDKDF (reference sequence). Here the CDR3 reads CATSRNTGGYEQYF. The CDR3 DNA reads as TGTGCCACCAGCCGTAACACAGGGGGCTACGAGCAGTACTTC.

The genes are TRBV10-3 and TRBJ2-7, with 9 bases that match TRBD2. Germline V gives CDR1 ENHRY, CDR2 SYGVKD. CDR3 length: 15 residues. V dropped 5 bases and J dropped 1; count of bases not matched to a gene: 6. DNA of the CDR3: TGTGCCATCAGTCGTAGCGGGAGTGAATCCTACGAGCAGTACTTC. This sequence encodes CAISRSGSESYEQYF.

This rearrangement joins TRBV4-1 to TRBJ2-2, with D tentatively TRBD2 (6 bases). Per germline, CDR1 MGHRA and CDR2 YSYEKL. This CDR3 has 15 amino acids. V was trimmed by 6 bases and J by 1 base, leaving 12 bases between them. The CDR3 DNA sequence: TGCGCCAGCAGGACTTGGCGGGGGAACACCGGGGAGCTGTTTTTT. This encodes CASRTWRGNTGELFF.

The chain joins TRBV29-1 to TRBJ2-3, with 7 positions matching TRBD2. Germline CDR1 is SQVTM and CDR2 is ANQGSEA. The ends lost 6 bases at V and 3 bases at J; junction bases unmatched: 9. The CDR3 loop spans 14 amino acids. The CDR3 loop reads CSVPGGSGTDTQYF. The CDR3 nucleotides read TGCAGCGTCCCAGGCGGGAGTGGGACAGATACGCAGTATTTT.

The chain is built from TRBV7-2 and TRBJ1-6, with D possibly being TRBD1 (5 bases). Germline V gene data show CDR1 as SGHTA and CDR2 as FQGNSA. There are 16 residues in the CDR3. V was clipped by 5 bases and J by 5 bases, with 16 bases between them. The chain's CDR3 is CASSQHGALNNSPLHF. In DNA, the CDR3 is TGTGCCAGCAGCCAACATGGGGCACTAAATAATTCACCCCTCCACTTT.